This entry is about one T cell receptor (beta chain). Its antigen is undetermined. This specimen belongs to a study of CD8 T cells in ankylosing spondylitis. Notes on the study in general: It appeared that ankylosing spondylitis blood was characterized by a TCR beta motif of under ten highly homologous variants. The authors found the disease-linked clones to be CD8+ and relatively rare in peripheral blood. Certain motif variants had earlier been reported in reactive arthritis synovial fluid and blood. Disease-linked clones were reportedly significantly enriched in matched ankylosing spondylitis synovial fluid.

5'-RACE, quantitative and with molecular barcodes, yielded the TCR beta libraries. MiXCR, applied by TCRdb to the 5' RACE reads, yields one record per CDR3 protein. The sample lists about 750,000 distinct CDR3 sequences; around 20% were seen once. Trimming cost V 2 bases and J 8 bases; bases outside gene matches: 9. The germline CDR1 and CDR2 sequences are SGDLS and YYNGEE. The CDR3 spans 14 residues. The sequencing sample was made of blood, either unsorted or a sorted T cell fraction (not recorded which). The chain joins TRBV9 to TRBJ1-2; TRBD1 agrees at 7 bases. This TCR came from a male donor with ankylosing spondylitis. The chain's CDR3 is CASSVGLQGLGYTF. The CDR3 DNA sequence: TGTGCCAGCAGCGTGGGCCTACAGGGGTTGGGCTACACCTTC.